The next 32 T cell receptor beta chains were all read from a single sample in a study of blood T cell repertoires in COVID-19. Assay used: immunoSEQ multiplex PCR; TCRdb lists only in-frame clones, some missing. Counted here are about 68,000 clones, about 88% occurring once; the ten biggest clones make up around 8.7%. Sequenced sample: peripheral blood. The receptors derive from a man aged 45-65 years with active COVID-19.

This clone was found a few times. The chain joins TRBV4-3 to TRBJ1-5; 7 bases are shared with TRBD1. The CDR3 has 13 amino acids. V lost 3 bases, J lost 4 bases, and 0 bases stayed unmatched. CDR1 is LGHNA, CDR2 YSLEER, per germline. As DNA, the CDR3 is TGCGCCAGCAGCCAGGGACAGAATCAGCCCCAGCATTTT. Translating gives CASSQGQNQPQHF.

CDR3 DNA sequence: TGCGCCAGCAGCCAAGACGAGGAACTTAGGTATGGCTACACCTTC. This codes for CASSQDEELRYGYTF. This rearrangement joins TRBV4-3 to TRBJ1-2; D remains ambiguous. V lost 0 bases, J lost 5 bases, and 13 bases lay in between. The CDR3 totals 15 residues. In germline, CDR1 is LGHNA, CDR2 YSLEER.

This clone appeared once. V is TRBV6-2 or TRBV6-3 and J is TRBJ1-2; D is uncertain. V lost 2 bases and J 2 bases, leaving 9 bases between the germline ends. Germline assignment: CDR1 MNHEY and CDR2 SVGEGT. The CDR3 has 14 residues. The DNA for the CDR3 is TGTGCCAGCAGTTACCTCCAGGTCAACTATGGCTACACCTTC. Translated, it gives CASSYLQVNYGYTF.

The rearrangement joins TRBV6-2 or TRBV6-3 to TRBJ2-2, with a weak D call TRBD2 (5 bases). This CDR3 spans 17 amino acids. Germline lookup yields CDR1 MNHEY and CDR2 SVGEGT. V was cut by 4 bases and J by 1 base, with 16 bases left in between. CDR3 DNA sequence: TGTGCCAGCAGTTCCCGCTCCGGACGGGGGAACACCGGGGAGCTGTTTTTT. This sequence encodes CASSSRSGRGNTGELFF.

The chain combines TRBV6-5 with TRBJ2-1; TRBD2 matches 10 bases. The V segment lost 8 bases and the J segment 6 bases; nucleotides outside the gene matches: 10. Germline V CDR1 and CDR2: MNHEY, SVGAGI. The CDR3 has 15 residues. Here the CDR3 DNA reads TGTGCCAGCGGATTAGCGGGGGGAGGTATCAATGAGCAGTTCTTC. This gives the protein CASGLAGGGINEQFF.

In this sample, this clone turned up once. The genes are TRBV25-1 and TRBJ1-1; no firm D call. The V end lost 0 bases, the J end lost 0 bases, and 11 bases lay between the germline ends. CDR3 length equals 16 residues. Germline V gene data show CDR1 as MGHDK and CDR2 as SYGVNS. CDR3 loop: CASSEYSAGMNTEAFF. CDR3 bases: TGTGCCAGCAGTGAATATAGCGCGGGGATGAACACTGAAGCTTTCTTT. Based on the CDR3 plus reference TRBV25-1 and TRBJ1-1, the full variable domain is EADIYQTPRYLVIGTGKKITLECSQTMGHDKMYWYQQDPGMELHLIHYSYGVNSTEKGDLSSESTVSRIRTEHFPLTLESARPSHTSQYLCASSEYSAGMNTEAFFGQGTRLTVV.

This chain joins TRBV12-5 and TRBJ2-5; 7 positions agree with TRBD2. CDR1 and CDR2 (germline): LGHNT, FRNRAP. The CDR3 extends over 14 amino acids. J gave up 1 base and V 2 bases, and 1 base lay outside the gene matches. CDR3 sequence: CASGLWGGQETQYF. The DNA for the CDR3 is TGTGCTAGTGGTTTGTGGGGGGGCCAAGAGACCCAGTACTTC.

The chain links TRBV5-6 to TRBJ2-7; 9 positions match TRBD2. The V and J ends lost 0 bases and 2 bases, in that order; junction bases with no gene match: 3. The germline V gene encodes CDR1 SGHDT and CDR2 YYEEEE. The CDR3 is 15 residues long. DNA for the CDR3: TGTGCCAGCAGCTTGGCCGGCGGGGGGGCCTACGAGCAGTACTTC. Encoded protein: CASSLAGGGAYEQYF.

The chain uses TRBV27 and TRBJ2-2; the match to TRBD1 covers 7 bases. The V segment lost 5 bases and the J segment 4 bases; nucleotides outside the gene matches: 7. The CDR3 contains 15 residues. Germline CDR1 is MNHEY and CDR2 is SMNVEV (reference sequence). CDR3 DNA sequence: TGTGCCAGCAGTACCACAGGGGCGCTCACCGGGGAGCTGTTTTTT. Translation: CASSTTGALTGELFF.

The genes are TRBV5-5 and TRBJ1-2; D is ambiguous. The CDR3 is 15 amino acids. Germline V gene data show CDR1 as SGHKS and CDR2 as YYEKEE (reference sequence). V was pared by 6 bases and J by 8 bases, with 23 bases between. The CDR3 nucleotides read TGTGCCAGCACCCCCTTTAGGTCCGGAGCTAGCGGCTACACCTTC. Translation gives CASTPFRSGASGYTF.

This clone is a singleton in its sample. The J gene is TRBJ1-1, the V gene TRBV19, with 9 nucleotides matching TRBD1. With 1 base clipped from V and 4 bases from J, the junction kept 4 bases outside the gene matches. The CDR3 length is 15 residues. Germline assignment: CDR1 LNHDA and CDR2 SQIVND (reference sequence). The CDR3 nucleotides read TGTGCCAGTAGTATAGGGGGGACAGGGAGCACTGAAGCTTTCTTT. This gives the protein CASSIGGTGSTEAFF.

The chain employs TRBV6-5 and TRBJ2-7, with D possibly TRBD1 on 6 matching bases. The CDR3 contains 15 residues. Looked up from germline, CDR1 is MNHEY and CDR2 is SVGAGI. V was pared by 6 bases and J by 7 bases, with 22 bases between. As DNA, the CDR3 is TGTGCCAGCAGCTACCGGGACACAGGATTGTGGGAGCAGTACTTC. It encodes CASSYRDTGLWEQYF.

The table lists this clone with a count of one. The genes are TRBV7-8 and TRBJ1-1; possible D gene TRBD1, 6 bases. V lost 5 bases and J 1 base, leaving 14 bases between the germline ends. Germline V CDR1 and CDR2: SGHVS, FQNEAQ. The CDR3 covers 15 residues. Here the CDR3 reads CASSTRGGGNTEAFF. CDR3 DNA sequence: TGTGCCAGCAGCACTCGGGGGGGCGGGAACACTGAAGCTTTCTTT.

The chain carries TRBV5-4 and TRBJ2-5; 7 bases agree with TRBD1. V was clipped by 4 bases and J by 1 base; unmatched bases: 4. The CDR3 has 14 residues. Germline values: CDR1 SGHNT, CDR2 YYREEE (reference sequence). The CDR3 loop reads CASSPQGVQETQYF. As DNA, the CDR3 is TGTGCCAGCAGCCCTCAGGGGGTCCAAGAGACCCAGTACTTC. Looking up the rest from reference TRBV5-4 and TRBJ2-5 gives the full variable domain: ETGVTQSPTHLIKTRGQQVTLRCSSQSGHNTVSWYQQALGQGPQFIFQYYREEENGRGNFPPRFSGLQFPNYSSELNVNALELDDSALYLCASSPQGVQETQYFGPGTRLLVL.

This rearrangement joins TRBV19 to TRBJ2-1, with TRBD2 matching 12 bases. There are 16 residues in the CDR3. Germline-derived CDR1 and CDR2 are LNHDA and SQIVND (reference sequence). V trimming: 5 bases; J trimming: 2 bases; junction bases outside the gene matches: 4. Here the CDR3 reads CASSGTSGFTYNEQFF. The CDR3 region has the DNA TGTGCCAGTAGTGGGACTAGCGGGTTTACCTACAATGAGCAGTTCTTC.

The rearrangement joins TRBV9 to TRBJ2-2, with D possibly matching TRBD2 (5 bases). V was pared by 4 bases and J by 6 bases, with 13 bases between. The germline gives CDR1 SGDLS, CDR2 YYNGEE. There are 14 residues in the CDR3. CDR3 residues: CASSRYGEAGELFF. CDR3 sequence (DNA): TGTGCCAGCAGCCGGTACGGGGAAGCCGGGGAGCTGTTTTTT.

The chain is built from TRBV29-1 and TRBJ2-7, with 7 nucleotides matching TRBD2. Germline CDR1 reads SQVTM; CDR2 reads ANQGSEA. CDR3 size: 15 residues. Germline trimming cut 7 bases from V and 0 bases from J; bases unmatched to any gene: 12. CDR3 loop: CSALPTGGSSYEQYF. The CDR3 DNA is TGCAGCGCACTCCCGACGGGGGGAAGCTCCTACGAGCAGTACTTC.

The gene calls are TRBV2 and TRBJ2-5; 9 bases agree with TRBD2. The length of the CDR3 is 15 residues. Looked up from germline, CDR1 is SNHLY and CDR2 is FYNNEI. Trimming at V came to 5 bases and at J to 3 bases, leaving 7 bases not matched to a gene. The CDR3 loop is CASSPVAGVKETQYF. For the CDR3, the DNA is TGTGCCAGCAGTCCTGTAGCGGGGGTAAAAGAGACCCAGTACTTC.

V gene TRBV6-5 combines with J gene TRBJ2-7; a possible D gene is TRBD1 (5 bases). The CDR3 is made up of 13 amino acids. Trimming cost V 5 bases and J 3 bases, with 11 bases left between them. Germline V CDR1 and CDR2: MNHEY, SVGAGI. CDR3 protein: CASSTSDSYEQYF. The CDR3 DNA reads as TGTGCCAGCAGTACGTCAGACAGCTACGAGCAGTACTTC.

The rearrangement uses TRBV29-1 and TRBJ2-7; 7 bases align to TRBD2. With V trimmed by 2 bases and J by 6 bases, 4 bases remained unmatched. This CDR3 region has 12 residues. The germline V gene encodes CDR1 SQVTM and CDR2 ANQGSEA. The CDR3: CSVESGAGEQYF. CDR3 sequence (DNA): TGCAGCGTTGAAAGCGGGGCCGGCGAGCAGTACTTC.

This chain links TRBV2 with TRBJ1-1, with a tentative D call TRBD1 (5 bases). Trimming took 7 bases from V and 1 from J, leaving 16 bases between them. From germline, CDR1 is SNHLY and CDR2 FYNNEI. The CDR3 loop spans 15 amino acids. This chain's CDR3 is CASKEGPGKNTEAFF. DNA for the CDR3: TGTGCCAGCAAAGAAGGTCCAGGGAAGAACACTGAAGCTTTCTTT. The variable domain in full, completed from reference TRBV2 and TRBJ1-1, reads EPEVTQTPSHQVTQMGQEVILRCVPISNHLYFYWYRQILGQKVEFLVSFYNNEISEKSEIFDDQFSVERPDGSNFTLKIRSTKLEDSAMYFCASKEGPGKNTEAFFGQGTRLTVV.

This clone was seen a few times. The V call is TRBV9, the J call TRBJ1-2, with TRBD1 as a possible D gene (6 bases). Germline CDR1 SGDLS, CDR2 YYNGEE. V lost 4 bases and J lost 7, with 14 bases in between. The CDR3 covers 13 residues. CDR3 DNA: TGTGCCAGCAGCCCACGGACAGAAAGTGGCTACACCTTC. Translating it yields CASSPRTESGYTF. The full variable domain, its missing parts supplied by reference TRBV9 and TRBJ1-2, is DSGVTQTPKHLITATGQRVTLRCSPRSGDLSVYWYQQSLDQGLQFLIQYYNGEERAKGNILERFSAQQFPDLHSELNLSSLELGDSALYFCASSPRTESGYTFGSGTRLTVV.

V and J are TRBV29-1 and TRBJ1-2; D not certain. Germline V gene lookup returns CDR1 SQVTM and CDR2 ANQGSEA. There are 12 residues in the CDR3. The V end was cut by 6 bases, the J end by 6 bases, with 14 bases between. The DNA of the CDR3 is TGCAGCGTGGCGGCTGGTATGGATGGCTACACCTTC. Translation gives CSVAAGMDGYTF.

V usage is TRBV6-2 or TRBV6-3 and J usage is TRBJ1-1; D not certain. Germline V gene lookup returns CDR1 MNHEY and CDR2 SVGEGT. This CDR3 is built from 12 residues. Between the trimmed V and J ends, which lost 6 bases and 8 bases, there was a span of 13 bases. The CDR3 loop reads CASSLSASEAFF. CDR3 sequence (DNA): TGTGCCAGCAGCCTGAGTGCGTCCGAAGCTTTCTTT.

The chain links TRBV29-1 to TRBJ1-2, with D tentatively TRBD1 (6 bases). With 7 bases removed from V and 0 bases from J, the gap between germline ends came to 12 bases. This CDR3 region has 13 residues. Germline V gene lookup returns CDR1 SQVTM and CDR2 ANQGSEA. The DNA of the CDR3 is TGCAGCGCAGGACAGACCGCTAACTATGGCTACACCTTC. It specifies CSAGQTANYGYTF.

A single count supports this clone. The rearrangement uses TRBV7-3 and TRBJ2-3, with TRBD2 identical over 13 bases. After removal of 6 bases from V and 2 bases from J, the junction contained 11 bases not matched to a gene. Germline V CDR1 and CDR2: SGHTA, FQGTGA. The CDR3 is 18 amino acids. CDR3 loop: CASSETSGGSPHTDTQYF. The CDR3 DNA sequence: TGTGCCAGCAGTGAGACTAGCGGGGGGTCCCCCCACACAGATACGCAGTATTTT.

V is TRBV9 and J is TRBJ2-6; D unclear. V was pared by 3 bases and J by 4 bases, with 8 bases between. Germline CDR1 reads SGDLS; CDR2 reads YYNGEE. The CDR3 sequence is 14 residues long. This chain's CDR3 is CASSGQSGANVLTF. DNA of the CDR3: TGTGCCAGCAGCGGGCAGTCCGGGGCCAACGTCCTGACTTTC.

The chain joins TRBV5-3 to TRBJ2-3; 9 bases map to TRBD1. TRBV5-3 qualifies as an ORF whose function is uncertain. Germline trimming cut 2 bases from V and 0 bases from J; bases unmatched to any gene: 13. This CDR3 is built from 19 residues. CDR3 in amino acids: CARSLPGTGCVTSTDTQYF. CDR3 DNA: TGTGCCAGAAGCTTACCCGGGACAGGGTGTGTGACTAGCACAGATACGCAGTATTTT.

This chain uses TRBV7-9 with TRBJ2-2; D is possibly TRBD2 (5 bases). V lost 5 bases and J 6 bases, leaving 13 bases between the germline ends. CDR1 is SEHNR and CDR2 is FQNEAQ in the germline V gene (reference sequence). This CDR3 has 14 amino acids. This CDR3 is CASSRERVAGELFF. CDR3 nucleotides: TGTGCCAGCAGCAGGGAGAGAGTCGCCGGGGAGCTGTTTTTT.

CDR3 bases: TGTGCCTGGGAGCGAGGACAGGGGAATGAAAAACTGTTTTTT. Translation: CAWERGQGNEKLFF. This sequence joins TRBV30 and TRBJ1-4; TRBD1 matches at 9 bases. V shed 5 bases, J shed 5 bases, and the junction held 6 bases outside the gene matches. Germline V gene sequence: CDR1 GTSNPN, CDR2 SVGIG (reference sequence). This CDR3 is built from 14 residues. The full variable domain, rest sourced from reference TRBV30 and TRBJ1-4, is SQTIHQWPATLVQPVGSPLSLECTVEGTSNPNLYWYRQAAGRGLQLLFYSVGIGQISSEVPQNLSASRPQDRQFILSSKKLLLSDSGFYLCAWERGQGNEKLFFGSGTQLSVL.

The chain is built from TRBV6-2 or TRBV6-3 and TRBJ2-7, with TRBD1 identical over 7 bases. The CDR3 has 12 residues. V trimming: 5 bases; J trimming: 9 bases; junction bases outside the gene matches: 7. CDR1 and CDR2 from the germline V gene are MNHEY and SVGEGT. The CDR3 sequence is CASSQQRTGQYF. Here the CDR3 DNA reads TGTGCCAGCAGTCAGCAAAGGACAGGGCAGTACTTC.

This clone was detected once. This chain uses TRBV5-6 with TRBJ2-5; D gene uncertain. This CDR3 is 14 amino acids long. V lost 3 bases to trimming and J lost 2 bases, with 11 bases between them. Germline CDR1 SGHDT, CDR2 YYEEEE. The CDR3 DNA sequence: TGTGCCAGCAGCTCGCCCGGGTTGCAAGAGACCCAGTACTTC. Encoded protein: CASSSPGLQETQYF.